This T cell receptor beta chain was found in a study of blood T cell repertoires in COVID-19 (dated by TCRdb to 2018 to 2020). About the study as a whole: The collaborator samples originated in the United States, Italy and Spain and spanned the acute and convalescent phases of COVID-19. The material from the prospective study consisted of cDNA or gDNA derived from T cells, B-cell-depleted T cells, or PBMCs. The dataset comprised deeply sampled blood TCRbeta repertoires from subjects exposed to, actively infected with, or recovered from COVID-19. The repertoires were made available in a free public database intended to serve as a resource for research on the immune response to SARS-CoV-2. Samples were obtained from the ongoing ImmuneRACE study (first 160 participants) and from 1,254 subjects provided by 6 global collaborators. Nearly every sample came with metadata listing a de-identified subject ID, COVID-19 status, age in years and sex. Where HLA class I and class II types were available, the types were taken from metadata supplied by the sample provider, not from assay-based typing. The full study reports these points: Clinical and demographic metadata were provided uncurated, with the amount varying by source and participant.

In regard to this clone: Its binding antigen is unknown. Base qualities are missing; no much larger clone stands one base away.

The immunoSEQ Assay, a bias-controlled multiplex PCR, was used to amplify TCRbeta CDR3 regions from genomic DNA. Concerning the study's data processing: The number of nucleated cells in each sample was estimated from the amplification of reference gene primers within the assay. To quantify the absolute abundance of each unique TCRbeta CDR3 rearrangement, sequence reads were collapsed and filtered. For each sample, productive Simpson clonality was calculated by taking the square root of Simpson's diversity index across productive rearrangements. TCRdb re-hosts the immuneACCESS table, in-frame sequences only. Its copies lack some clones; in the studies checked, an unresolved V gene accounts for under half of them, and the cause for the rest is not known. V, J and clone size were drawn from that table, and D and trimming were deduced from the DNA. This sample lists 140,000 to 150,000 clones; roughly 80% were detected once. The top ten clonotypes cover around 3.8% of the sample.

The germline V and J ends show losses of 1 base and 3 bases respectively, and no gene match explains 14 bases of the junction. Measured from the cysteine to the phenylalanine, the CDR3 is 18 residues long. CDR3 DNA is the only sequence kept; it has 54 bases, read in frame from the first base. From a lookup of the germline V gene, CDR1 and CDR2 are SGHVS and FNYEAQ. A second Seattle source provided samples from volunteer blood donors who had recovered from COVID-19. Collaborating institutions collected whole blood in K2EDTA tubes following their own protocols. For TCRbeta analysis, collaborators shipped samples in one of three forms: frozen whole blood, isolated PBMCs, or DNA extracted from either of those sample types.

The rearranged segments are TRBV7-6 and TRBJ2-5, and 7 junction bases match TRBD2. The source material was peripheral blood. The origin of this receptor is a man between 65 and 85 years old who had recovered from COVID-19. The base sequence is TGTGCCAGCAGCTTAGAACCCGCCTTTGGTCTAGCGGAAGAGACCCAGTACTTC. It translates to CASSLEPAFGLAEETQYF.